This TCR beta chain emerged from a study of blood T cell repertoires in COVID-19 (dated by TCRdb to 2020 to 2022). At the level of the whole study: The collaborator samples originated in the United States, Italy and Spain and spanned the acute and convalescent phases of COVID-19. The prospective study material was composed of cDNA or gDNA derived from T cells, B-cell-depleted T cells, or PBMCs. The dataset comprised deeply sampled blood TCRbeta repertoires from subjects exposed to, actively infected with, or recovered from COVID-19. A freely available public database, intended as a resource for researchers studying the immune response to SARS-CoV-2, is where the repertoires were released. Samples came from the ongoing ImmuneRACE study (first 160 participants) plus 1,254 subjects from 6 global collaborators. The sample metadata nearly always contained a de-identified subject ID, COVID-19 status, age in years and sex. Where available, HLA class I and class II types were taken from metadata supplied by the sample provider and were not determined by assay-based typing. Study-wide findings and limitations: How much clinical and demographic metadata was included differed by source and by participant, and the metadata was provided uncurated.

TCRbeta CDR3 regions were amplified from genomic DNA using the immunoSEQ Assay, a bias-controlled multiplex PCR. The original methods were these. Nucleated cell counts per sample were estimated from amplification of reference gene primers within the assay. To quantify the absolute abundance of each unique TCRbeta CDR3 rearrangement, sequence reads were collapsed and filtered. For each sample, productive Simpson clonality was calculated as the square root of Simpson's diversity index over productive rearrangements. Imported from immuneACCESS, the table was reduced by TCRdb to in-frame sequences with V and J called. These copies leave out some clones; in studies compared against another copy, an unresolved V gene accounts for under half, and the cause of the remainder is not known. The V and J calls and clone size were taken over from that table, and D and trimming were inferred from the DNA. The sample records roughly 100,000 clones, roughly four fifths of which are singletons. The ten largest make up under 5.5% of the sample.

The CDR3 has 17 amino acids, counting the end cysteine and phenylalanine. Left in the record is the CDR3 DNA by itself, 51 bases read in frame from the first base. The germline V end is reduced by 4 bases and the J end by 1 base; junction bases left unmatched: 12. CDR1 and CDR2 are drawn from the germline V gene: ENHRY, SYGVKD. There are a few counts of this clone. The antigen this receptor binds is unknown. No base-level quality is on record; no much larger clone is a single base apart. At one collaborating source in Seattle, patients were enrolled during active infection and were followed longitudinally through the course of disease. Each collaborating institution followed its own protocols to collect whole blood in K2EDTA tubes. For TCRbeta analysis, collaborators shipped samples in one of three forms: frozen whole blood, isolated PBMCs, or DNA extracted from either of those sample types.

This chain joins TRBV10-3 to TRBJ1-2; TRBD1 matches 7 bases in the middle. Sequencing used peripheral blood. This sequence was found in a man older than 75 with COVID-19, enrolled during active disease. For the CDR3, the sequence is CAISGGKGQNLNYGYTF. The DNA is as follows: TGTGCCATCAGTGGGGGAAAGGGACAGAACCTTAACTATGGCTACACCTTC.